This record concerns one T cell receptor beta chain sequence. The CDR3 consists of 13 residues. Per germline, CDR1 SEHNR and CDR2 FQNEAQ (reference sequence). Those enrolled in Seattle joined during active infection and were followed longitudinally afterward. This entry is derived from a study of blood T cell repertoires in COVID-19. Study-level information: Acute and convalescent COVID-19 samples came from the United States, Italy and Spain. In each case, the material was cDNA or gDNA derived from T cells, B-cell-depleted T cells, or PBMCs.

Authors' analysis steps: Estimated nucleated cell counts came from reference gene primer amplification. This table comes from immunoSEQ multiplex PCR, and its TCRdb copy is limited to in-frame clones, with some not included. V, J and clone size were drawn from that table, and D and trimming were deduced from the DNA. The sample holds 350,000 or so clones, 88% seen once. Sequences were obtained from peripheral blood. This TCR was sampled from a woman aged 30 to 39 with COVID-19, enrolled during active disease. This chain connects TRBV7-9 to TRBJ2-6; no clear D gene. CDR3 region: CSCRLRGANVLTF. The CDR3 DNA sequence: TGTTCTTGTCGCTTGAGGGGGGCCAACGTCCTGACTTTC.